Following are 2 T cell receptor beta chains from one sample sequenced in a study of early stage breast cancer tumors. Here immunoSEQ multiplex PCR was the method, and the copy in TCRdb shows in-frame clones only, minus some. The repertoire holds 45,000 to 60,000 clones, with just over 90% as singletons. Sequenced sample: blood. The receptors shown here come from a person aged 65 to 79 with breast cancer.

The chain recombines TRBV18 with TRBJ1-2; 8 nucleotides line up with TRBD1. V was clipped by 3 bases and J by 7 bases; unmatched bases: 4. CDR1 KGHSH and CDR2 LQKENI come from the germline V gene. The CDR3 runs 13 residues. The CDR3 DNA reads TGTGCCAGCTCACCGGGACAGGAAAGTGGCTACACCTTC. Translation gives CASSPGQESGYTF.

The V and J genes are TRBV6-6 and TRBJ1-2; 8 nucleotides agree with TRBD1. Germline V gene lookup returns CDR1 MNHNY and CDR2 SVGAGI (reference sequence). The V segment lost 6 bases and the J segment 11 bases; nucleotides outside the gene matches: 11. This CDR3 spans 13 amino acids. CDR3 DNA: TGTGCCAGCAGGACCGACAGGGGAAGAACATACACCTTC. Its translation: CASRTDRGRTYTF.